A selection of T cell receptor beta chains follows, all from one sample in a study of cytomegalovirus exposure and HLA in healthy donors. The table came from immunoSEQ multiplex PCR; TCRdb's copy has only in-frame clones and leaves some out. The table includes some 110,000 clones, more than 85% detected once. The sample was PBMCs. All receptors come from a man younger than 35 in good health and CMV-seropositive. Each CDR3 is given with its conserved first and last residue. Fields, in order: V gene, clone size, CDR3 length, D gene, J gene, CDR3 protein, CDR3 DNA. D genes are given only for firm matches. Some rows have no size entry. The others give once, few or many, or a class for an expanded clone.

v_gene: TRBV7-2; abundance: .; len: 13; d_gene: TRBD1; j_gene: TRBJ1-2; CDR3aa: CASSSGTGIGYTF; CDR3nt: TGTGCCAGCAGCTCCGGGACAGGGATTGGCTACACCTTC
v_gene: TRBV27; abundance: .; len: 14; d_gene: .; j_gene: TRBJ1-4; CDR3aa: CASSFVGQNEKLFF; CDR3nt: TGTGCCAGCAGTTTCGTGGGCCAAAATGAAAAACTGTTTTTT
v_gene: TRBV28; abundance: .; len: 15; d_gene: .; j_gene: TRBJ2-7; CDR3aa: CASSFDLAASYEQYF; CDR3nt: TGTGCCAGCAGTTTCGATTTGGCTGCCTCCTACGAGCAGTACTTC
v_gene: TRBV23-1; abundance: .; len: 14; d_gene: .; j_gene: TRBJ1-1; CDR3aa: CASCPGGRGTEAFF; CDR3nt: TGCGCCAGCTGCCCGGGGGGCAGAGGCACTGAAGCTTTCTTT
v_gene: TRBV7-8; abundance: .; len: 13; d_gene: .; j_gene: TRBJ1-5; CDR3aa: CASRLGAGEPQHF; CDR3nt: TGTGCCAGCAGGTTGGGGGCCGGTGAGCCCCAGCATTTT
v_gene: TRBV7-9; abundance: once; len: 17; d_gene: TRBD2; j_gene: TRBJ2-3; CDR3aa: CASSFNPGGGITDTQYF; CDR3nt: TGTGCCAGCAGCTTCAACCCGGGGGGGGGTATTACAGATACGCAGTATTTT
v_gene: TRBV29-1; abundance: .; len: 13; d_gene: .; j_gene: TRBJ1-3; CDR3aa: CSVELVRGNTIYF; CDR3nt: TGCAGCGTTGAACTGGTGAGGGGAAACACCATATATTTT
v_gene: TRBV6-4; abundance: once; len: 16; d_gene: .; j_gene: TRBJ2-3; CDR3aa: CASSLSLLKEGGTQYF; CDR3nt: TGTGCCAGCAGCTTGAGTTTATTGAAAGAGGGAGGTACGCAGTATTTT
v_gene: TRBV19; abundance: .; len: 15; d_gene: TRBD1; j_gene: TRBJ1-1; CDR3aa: CASKEQGATRTEAFF; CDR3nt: TGTGCCAGTAAGGAGCAGGGGGCGACTCGCACTGAAGCTTTCTTT
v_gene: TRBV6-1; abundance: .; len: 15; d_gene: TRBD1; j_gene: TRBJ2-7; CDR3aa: CASSIRDRGGYEQYF; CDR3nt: TGTGCCAGCAGTATCCGGGACAGGGGTGGGTACGAGCAGTACTTC
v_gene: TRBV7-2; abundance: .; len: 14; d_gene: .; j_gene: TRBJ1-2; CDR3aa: CASSPRRRVYGYTF; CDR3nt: TGTGCCAGCAGCCCTCGTCGCAGGGTTTATGGCTACACCTTC
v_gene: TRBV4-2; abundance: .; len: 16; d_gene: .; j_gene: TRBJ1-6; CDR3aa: CASSQAVPGVGSPLHF; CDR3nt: TGTGCCAGCAGCCAAGCCGTTCCAGGGGTTGGTTCACCCCTCCACTTT
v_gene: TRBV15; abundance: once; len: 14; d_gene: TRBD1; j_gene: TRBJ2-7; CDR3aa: CATSRTGTVYEQYF; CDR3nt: TGTGCCACCAGCAGGACCGGGACAGTTTACGAGCAGTACTTC
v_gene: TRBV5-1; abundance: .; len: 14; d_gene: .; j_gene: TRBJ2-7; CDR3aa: CASRDEGSSYEQYF; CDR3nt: TGCGCCAGCAGGGACGAGGGCTCCTCCTACGAGCAGTACTTC
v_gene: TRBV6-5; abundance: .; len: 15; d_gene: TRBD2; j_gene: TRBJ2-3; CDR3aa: CASRIERGSTDTQYF; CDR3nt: TGTGCCAGCAGGATAGAGCGGGGCAGCACAGATACGCAGTATTTT
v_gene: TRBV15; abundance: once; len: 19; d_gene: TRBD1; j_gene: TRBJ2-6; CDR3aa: CATSRQGASFILGANVLTF; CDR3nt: TGTGCCACCAGCAGACAGGGGGCGAGTTTTATTCTGGGGGCCAACGTCCTGACTTTC
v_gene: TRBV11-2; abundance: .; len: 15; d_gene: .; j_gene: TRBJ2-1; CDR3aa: CASSFGPGAYNEQFF; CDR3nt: .
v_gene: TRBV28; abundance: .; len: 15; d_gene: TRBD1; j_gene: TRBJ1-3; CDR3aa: CASGTGQGVGNTIYF; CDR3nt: TGTGCCAGCGGTACCGGACAGGGCGTTGGAAACACCATATATTTT
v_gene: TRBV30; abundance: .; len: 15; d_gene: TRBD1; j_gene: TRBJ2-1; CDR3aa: CAWRRRGTGSNEQFF; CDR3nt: TGTGCCTGGAGAAGAAGGGGGACAGGGTCCAATGAGCAGTTCTTC
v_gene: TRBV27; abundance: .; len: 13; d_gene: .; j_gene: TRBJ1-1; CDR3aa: CASSLSVNTEAFF; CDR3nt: TGTGCCAGCAGTTTGTCGGTTAACACTGAAGCTTTCTTT
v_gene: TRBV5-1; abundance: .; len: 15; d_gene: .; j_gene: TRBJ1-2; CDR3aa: CASSQGSTDVDGYTF; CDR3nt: TGCGCCAGCAGCCAAGGTTCCACAGACGTTGATGGCTACACCTTC
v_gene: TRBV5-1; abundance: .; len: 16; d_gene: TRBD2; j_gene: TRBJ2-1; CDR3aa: CASSALAASSYNEQFF; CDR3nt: TGCGCCAGCAGCGCGCTAGCGGCGAGCTCCTACAATGAGCAGTTCTTC
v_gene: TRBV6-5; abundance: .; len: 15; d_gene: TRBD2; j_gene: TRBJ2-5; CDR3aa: CASSYSGGSQETQYF; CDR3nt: TGTGCCAGCAGTTACTCGGGCGGGAGCCAAGAGACCCAGTACTTC
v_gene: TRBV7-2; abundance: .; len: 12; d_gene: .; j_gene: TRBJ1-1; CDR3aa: CASSLLRTEAFF; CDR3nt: TGTGCCAGCAGCCTACTACGCACTGAAGCTTTCTTT
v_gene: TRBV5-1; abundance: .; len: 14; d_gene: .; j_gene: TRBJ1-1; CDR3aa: CASSLVGADTEAFF; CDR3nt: TGCGCCAGCAGCTTGGTGGGGGCGGACACTGAAGCTTTCTTT
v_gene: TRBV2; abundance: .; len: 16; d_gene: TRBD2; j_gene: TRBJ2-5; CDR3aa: CASSEPRTSERETQYF; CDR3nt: TGTGCCAGCAGTGAACCTCGGACTAGCGAACGGGAGACCCAGTACTTC
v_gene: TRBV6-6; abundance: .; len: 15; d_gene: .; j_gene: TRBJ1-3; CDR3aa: CASSYHRVAGNTIYF; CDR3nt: TGTGCCAGCAGTTACCACAGGGTTGCGGGAAACACCATATATTTT
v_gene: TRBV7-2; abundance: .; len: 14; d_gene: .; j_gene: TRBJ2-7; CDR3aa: CASSLVRERYEQYF; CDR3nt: TGTGCCAGCAGCTTAGTGAGGGAGAGGTACGAGCAGTACTTC
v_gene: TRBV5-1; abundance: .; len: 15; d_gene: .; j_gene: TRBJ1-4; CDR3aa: CASSLASWQKEKLFF; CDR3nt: TGCGCCAGCAGCTTGGCTAGTTGGCAGAAGGAAAAACTGTTTTTT
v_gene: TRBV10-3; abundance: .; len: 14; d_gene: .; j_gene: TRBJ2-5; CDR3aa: CAISEPTGSMAQYF; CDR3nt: TGTGCCATCAGTGAGCCGACAGGCAGCATGGCCCAGTACTTC
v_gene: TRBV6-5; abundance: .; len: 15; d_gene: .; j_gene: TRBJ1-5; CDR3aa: CASSYGREGNQPQHF; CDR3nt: TGTGCCAGCAGTTACGGCAGGGAGGGCAATCAGCCCCAGCATTTT
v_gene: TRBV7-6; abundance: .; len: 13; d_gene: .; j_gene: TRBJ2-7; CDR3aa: CASSPDSSYEQYF; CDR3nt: TGTGCCAGCAGCCCCGACTCGTCCTACGAGCAGTACTTC
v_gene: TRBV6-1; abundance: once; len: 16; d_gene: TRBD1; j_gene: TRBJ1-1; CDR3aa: CASSGGGGGAVTEAFF; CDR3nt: TGTGCCAGCAGTGGAGGTGGAGGGGGCGCGGTCACTGAAGCTTTCTTT
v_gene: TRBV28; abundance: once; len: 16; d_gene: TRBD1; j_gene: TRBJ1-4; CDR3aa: CASRYQGAGSNEKLFF; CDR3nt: TGTGCCAGCAGGTATCAGGGGGCAGGGTCTAATGAAAAACTGTTTTTT
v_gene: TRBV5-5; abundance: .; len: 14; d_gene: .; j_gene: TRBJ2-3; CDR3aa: CASSLVPHTDTQYF; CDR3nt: TGTGCCAGCAGCTTGGTCCCACACACAGATACGCAGTATTTT
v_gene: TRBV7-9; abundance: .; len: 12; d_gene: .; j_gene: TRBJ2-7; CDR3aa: CASSPGTYEQYF; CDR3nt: TGTGCCAGCAGCCCCGGGACCTACGAGCAGTACTTC
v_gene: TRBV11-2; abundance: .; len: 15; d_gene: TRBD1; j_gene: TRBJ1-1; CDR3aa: CASSQGQGGNTEAFF; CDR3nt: TGTGCCAGCAGCCAAGGACAGGGGGGGAACACTGAAGCTTTCTTT
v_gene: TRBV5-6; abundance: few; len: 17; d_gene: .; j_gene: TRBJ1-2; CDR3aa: CASTHGTRQIANYGYTF; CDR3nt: TGTGCCAGCACTCATGGCACAAGACAGATCGCTAACTATGGCTACACCTTC
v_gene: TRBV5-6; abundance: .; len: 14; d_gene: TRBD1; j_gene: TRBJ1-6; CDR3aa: CASSLAGGAPPLHF; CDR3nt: TGTGCCAGCAGCTTGGCAGGGGGCGCCCCCCCCCTCCACTTT
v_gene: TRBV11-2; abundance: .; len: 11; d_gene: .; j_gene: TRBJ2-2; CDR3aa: CASRASGELFF; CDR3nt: TGTGCCAGCAGAGCTTCCGGGGAGCTGTTTTTT
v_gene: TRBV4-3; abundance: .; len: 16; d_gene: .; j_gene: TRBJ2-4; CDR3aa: CASSQERLVSKNIQYF; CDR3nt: TGCGCCAGCAGCCAAGAGAGACTAGTATCTAAAAACATTCAGTACTTC
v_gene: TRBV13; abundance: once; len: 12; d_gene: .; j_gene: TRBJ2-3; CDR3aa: CASCFLGDTQYF; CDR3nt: TGTGCCAGCTGCTTTCTCGGGGATACGCAGTATTTT
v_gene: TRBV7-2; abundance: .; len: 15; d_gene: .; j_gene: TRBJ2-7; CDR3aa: CASSLEFRAYYEQYF; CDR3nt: TGTGCCAGCAGCTTAGAGTTCAGGGCATACTACGAGCAGTACTTC
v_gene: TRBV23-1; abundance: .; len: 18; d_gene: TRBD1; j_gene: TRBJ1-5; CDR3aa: CASLRGPRRDRGYQPQHF; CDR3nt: TGCGCCAGCCTTAGAGGGCCTCGCCGGGACAGGGGTTATCAGCCCCAGCATTTT
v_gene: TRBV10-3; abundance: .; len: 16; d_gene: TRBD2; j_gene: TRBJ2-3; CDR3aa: CAIREGRTSMTDTQYF; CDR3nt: TGTGCCATCAGGGAGGGCCGGACTAGCATGACAGATACGCAGTATTTT